The clone carrying this T cell receptor (beta chain) has at least ten counts. Its antigen is unidentified. This sample was included in a study of spatial heterogeneity in lung cancer. Study-level information: In tumor regions, TCR transcript counts tracked strongly with a T cell module score from matched bulk RNA-seq. Averaged across combinations, each unique TCR and UMI pairing appeared more than ten times in raw reads, which were uncorrected. Notes on the study in general: Coverage of tumor T cells, an estimated figure, was roughly 7.2% for alpha and approximately 12% for beta chains. Counts of expanded alpha and beta TCRs within tumors tracked the tumor nonsynonymous mutation count.

Via MiXCR, TCRdb re-called the 5' RACE reads, giving one row per CDR3 protein. The sample contains some 10,000 distinct CDR3 sequences, about 6.3% of which appear only once. Time point: sample taken at primary tumor resection. Unsorted whole RNA samples from tumor, nontumor lung or frozen PBMC were sequenced. CDR3 length: 14 residues. V dropped 2 bases and J dropped 1 base, with 11 bases sitting between them. Germline CDR1 is DFQATT and CDR2 is SNEGSKA (reference sequence). This receptor was taken from a male donor with early-stage non-small cell lung cancer. The gene calls are TRBV20-1 and TRBJ2-5; tentatively, D is TRBD1 or TRBD2 (5 bases each). The sequences come from lung tumor tissue, collected at surgery. In DNA form, the CDR3 reads TGCAGTGCTAGAAAGGGACGGATCCAAGAGACCCAGTACTTC. It yields the protein CSARKGRIQETQYF.